These T cell receptor beta chains were read from a single sample in a study of CD8 T cells in ankylosing spondylitis. MiXCR, applied by TCRdb to the 5' RACE reads, yields one record per CDR3 protein. The sample records roughly 230,000 distinct CDR3 sequences, more than 15% being singletons. Material for sequencing was blood, either unsorted or a sorted T cell fraction (not recorded which). These receptors came from a male donor with ankylosing spondylitis or in good health (not recorded which). Both conserved end residues are part of each CDR3. Fields, in order: J gene, clone size, CDR3 length, D gene, V gene, CDR3 DNA, CDR3 protein. D genes are given only for firm matches. The size entry is marked missing in some rows and otherwise reads once, few, many or a size class.

J gene: TRBJ2-5; clone size: NA; CDR3 length: 13; D gene: NA; V gene: TRBV12-3/TRBV12-4; CDR3 DNA: TGTGCCACCAGAGGGGGTTCCCAAGAGACCCAGTACTTC; CDR3 protein: CATRGGSQETQYF
J gene: TRBJ2-5; clone size: NA; CDR3 length: 15; D gene: NA; V gene: TRBV11-3; CDR3 DNA: TGTGCCAGCAGCTTAGAAGGTCGGCCAGGGGAGACCCAGTACTTC; CDR3 protein: CASSLEGRPGETQYF
J gene: TRBJ2-1; clone size: NA; CDR3 length: 13; D gene: NA; V gene: TRBV29-1; CDR3 DNA: TGCAGCGTTGTTAGGGCAGCCTACAATGAGCAGTTCTTC; CDR3 protein: CSVVRAAYNEQFF
J gene: TRBJ1-4; clone size: NA; CDR3 length: 16; D gene: TRBD1; V gene: TRBV7-9; CDR3 DNA: TGTGCCAGCAGCCATACCGGGACAGGGTCCGGTGAAAAACTGTTTTTT; CDR3 protein: CASSHTGTGSGEKLFF
J gene: TRBJ2-5; clone size: many; CDR3 length: 15; D gene: NA; V gene: TRBV29-1; CDR3 DNA: TGCAGCGTTGAAGGGTTTAGGGGAGAGCAAGTGTCCCAGTACTTC; CDR3 protein: CSVEGFRGEQVSQYF
J gene: TRBJ2-2; clone size: NA; CDR3 length: 13; D gene: NA; V gene: TRBV19; CDR3 DNA: TGTGCCAGTAGTAGGGGGGCTACCGGGGAGCTGTTTTTT; CDR3 protein: CASSRGATGELFF
J gene: TRBJ2-7; clone size: NA; CDR3 length: 15; D gene: NA; V gene: TRBV7-8; CDR3 DNA: TGTGCCAGCAGCTTAGCAAGGACGGGGTCCTACGAGCAGTACTTC; CDR3 protein: CASSLARTGSYEQYF
J gene: TRBJ2-3; clone size: many; CDR3 length: 15; D gene: NA; V gene: TRBV13; CDR3 DNA: TGTGCCAGCAGCTTAGGCCTAGGGGGCACAGATACGCAGTATTTT; CDR3 protein: CASSLGLGGTDTQYF
J gene: TRBJ1-2; clone size: NA; CDR3 length: 15; D gene: TRBD1; V gene: TRBV6-5; CDR3 DNA: TGTGCCAGCAGTTACTTCGGACAGGGGCCCTATGGCTACACCTTC; CDR3 protein: CASSYFGQGPYGYTF
J gene: TRBJ1-5; clone size: few; CDR3 length: 14; D gene: TRBD1; V gene: TRBV16; CDR3 DNA: TGTGCCAGCAGCCAAACAGGGGGCGGGCAGCCCCAGCATTTT; CDR3 protein: CASSQTGGGQPQHF